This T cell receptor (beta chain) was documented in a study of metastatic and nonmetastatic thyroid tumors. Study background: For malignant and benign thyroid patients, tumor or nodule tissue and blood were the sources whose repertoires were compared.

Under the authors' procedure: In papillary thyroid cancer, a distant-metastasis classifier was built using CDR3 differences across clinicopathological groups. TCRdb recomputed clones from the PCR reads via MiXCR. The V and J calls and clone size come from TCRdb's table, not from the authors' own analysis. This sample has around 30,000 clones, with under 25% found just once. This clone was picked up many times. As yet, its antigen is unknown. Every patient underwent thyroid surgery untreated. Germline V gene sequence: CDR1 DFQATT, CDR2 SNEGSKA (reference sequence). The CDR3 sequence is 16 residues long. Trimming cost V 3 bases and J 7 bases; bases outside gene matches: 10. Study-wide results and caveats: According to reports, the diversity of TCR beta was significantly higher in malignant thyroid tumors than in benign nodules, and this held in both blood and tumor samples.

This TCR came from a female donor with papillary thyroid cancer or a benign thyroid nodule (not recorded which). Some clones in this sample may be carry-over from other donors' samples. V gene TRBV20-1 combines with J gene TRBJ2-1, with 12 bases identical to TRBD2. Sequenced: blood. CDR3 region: CSASGASGRAGNEQFF. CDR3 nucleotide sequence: TGCAGTGCTAGTGGGGCTAGCGGGAGGGCCGGTAATGAGCAGTTCTTC.